The rows below give T cell receptor beta chains drawn from one sample of a study of blood T cell repertoires in COVID-19. Clones were sequenced by immunoSEQ multiplex PCR, and TCRdb holds only the in-frame ones, with some missing. This table holds some 300,000 clones, roughly 90% found once. The sample taken for sequencing was PBMCs or T cells enriched from blood (not recorded which). These receptors originate from a woman aged 45-60 years who had been exposed to COVID-19. CDR3s leave out the opening cysteine and the closing phenylalanine or tryptophan.

V gene: TRBV19; J gene: TRBJ1-1; CDR3 protein: ASSYPRGNTEAF
V gene: TRBV19; J gene: TRBJ2-7; CDR3 protein: ASSNPGTDYEQY
V gene: TRBV28; J gene: TRBJ1-1; CDR3 protein: ASSAGGQGNTEAF
V gene: TRBV30; J gene: TRBJ1-6; CDR3 protein: AWTQSGGLSPLH
V gene: TRBV5-1; J gene: TRBJ2-6; CDR3 protein: ASRHETGASGANVLT
V gene: TRBV5-1; J gene: TRBJ1-1; CDR3 protein: ASSLVPGQSSTEAF
V gene: TRBV28; J gene: TRBJ2-2; CDR3 protein: AILQRVGQGSTGELF
V gene: TRBV3-1/TRBV3-2; J gene: TRBJ1-2; CDR3 protein: ASSPPGYVDGYT
V gene: TRBV10-3; J gene: TRBJ1-2; CDR3 protein: AITPGDLYGYT
V gene: TRBV2; J gene: TRBJ1-2; CDR3 protein: ASSEIPQAGGYT
V gene: TRBV28; J gene: TRBJ2-3; CDR3 protein: ASSLTGEETDTQY
V gene: TRBV6-5; J gene: TRBJ1-5; CDR3 protein: ASSQGSDQPQH
V gene: TRBV30; J gene: TRBJ1-5; CDR3 protein: AWGRDRGNQPQH
V gene: TRBV5-1; J gene: TRBJ2-2; CDR3 protein: ASSLLDGGDTGELF
V gene: TRBV29-1; J gene: TRBJ2-3; CDR3 protein: SVAGGRLSPDTQY
V gene: TRBV30; J gene: TRBJ1-2; CDR3 protein: AWSAGRYGYT
V gene: TRBV27; J gene: TRBJ1-5; CDR3 protein: ARRAGGPGNQPQH
V gene: TRBV18; J gene: TRBJ1-5; CDR3 protein: ASSPRDSNQPQH
V gene: TRBV2; J gene: TRBJ1-3; CDR3 protein: ASSEKMSSGNTIY
V gene: TRBV5-4; J gene: TRBJ1-2; CDR3 protein: ASSLGGQGVYGYT
V gene: TRBV5-1; J gene: TRBJ2-7; CDR3 protein: ASSLKNYEQY
V gene: TRBV5-5; J gene: TRBJ2-7; CDR3 protein: ASSFPRGLAEQY
V gene: TRBV14; J gene: TRBJ1-5; CDR3 protein: ASSPGQNQPQH